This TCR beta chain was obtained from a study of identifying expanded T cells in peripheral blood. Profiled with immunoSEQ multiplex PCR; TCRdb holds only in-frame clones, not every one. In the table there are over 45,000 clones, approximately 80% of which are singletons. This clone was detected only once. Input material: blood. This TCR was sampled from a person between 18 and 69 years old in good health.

In DNA form, the CDR3 reads TGTGCCAGCAGCCGTCGGGGACTAGCGCCGAACACCGGGGAGCTGTTTTTT. Translated: CASSRRGLAPNTGELFF. The rearrangement uses TRBV7-6 and TRBJ2-2; TRBD2 aligns across 10 bases. Germline CDR1 and CDR2: SGHVS and FNYEAQ. V lost 5 bases to trimming and J lost 0 bases; unmatched junction nucleotides: 6. The CDR3 has 17 amino acids. Complete variable domain (other parts from reference TRBV7-6 and TRBJ2-2): GAGVSQSPRYKVTKRGQDVALRCDPISGHVSLYWYRQALGQGPEFLTYFNYEAQQDKSGLPNDRFSAERPEGSISTLTIQRTEQRDSAMYRCASSRRGLAPNTGELFFGEGSRLTVL.